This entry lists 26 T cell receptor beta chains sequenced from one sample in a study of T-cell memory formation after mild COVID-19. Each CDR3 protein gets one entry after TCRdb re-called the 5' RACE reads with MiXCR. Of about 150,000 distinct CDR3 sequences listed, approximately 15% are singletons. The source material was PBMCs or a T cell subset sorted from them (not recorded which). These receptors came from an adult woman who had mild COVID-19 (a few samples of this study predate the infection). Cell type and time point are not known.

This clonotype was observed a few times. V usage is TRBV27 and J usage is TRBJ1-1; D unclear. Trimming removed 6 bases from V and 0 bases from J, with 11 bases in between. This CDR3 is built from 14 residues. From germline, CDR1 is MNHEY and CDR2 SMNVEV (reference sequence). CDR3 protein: CASSRDFLNTEAFF. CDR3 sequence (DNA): TGTGCCAGCAGCCGCGATTTCCTGAACACTGAAGCTTTCTTT.

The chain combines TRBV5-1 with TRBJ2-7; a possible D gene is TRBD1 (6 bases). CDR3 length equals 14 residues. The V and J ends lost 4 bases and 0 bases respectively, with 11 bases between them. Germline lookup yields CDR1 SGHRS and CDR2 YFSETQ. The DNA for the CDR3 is TGCGCCAGCAGCCTAGACAGGAGCTCCTACGAGCAGTACTTC. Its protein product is CASSLDRSSYEQYF. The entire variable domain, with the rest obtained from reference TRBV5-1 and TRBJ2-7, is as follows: KAGVTQTPRYLIKTRGQQVTLSCSPISGHRSVSWYQQTPGQGLQFLFEYFSETQRNKGNFPGRFSGRQFSNSRSEMNVSTLELGDSALYLCASSLDRSSYEQYFGPGTRLTVT.

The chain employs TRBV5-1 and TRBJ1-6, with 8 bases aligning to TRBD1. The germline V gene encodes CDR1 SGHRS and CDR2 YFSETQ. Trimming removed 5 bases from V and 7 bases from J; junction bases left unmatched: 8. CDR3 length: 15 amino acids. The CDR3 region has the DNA TGCGCCAGCAGGCCCGGGACAGGTGTGAATTCACCCCTCCACTTT. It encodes CASRPGTGVNSPLHF. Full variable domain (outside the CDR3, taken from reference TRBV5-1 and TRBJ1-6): KAGVTQTPRYLIKTRGQQVTLSCSPISGHRSVSWYQQTPGQGLQFLFEYFSETQRNKGNFPGRFSGRQFSNSRSEMNVSTLELGDSALYLCASRPGTGVNSPLHFGNGTRLTVT.

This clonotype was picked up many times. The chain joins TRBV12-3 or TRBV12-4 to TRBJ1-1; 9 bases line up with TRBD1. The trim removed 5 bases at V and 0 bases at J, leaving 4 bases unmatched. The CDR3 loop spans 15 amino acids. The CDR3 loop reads CASSPDRGLNTEAFF. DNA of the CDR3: TGTGCCAGCAGTCCGGACAGGGGCTTGAACACTGAAGCTTTCTTT.

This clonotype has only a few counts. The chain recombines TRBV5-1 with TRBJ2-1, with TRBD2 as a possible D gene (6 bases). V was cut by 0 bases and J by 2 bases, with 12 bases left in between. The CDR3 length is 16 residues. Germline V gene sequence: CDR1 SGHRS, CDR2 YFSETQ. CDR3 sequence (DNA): TGCGCCAGCAGCTTGGTGGGTCGGGGGACCTACAATGAGCAGTTCTTC. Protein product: CASSLVGRGTYNEQFF.

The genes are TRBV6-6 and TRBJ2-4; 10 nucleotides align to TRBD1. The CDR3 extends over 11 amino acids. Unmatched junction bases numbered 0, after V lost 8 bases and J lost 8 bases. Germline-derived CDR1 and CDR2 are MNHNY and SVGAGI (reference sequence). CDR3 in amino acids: CASGQGDIQYF. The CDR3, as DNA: TGTGCCAGCGGACAGGGGGACATTCAGTACTTC.

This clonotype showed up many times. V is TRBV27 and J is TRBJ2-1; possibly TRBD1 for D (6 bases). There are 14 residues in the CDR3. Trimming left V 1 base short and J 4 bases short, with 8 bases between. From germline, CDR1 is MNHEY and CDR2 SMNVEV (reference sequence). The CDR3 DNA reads TGTGCCAGCAGTTTATTAGGGGGTTACAATGAGCAGTTCTTC. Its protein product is CASSLLGGYNEQFF.

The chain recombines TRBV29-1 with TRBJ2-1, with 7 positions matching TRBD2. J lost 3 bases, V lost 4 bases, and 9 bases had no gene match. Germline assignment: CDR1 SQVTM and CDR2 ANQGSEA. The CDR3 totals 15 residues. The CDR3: CSVAGLADYYNEQFF. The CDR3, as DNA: TGCAGCGTTGCGGGGCTAGCGGACTACTACAATGAGCAGTTCTTC.

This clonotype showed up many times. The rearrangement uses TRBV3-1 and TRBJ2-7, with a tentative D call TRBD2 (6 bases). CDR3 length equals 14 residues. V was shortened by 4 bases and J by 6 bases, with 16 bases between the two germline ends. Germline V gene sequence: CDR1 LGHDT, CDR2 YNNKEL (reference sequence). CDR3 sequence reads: CASSRLVTFGEQYF. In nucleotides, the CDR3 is TGTGCCAGCAGCCGACTAGTCACCTTCGGCGAGCAGTACTTC.

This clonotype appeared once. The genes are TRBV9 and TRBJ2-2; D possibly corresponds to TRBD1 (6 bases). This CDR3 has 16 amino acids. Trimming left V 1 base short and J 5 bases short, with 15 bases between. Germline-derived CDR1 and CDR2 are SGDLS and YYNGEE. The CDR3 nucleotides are TGTGCCAGCAGCGTAATTTCCGCAGGGACAACCGGGGAGCTGTTTTTT. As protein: CASSVISAGTTGELFF.

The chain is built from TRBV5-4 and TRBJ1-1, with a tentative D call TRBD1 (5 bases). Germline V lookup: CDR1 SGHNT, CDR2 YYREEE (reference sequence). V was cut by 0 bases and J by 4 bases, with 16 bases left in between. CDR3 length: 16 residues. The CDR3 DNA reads TGTGCCAGCAGCTTGGCGTCAGGGACGTTGAGCACTGAAGCTTTCTTT. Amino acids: CASSLASGTLSTEAFF.

CDR3 sequence: CASSWVQGGEQFF. As DNA, the CDR3 is TGTGCCAGCAGTTGGGTACAGGGGGGTGAGCAGTTCTTC. The rearrangement uses TRBV12-3 or TRBV12-4 and TRBJ2-1; the match to TRBD1 covers 8 bases. The V and J ends lost 4 bases and 9 bases, in that order; junction bases with no gene match: 5. There are 13 residues in the CDR3.

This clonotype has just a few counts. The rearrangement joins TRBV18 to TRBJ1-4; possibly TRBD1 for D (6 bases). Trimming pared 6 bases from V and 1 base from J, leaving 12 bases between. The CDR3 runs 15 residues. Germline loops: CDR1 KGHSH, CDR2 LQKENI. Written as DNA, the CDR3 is TGTGCCAGCTCGCCGAACAGGGAAACTAATGAAAAACTGTTTTTT. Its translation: CASSPNRETNEKLFF.

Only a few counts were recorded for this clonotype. CDR3 nucleotide sequence: TGTGCCAGCAGCTTAGAGACAGCGGGTGGTGAGCAGTTCTTC. It specifies CASSLETAGGEQFF. The gene calls are TRBV7-6 and TRBJ2-1; the D gene is possibly TRBD2 (6 bases). Deletions cut 1 base from V and 9 bases from J, with 13 bases between. The germline gives CDR1 SGHVS, CDR2 FNYEAQ. The CDR3 has 14 residues.

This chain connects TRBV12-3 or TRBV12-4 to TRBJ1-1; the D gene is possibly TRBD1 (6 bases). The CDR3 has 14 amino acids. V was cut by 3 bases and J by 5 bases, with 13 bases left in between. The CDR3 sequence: CASSLGGDGTEAFF. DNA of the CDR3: TGTGCCAGCAGTTTGGGGGGCGATGGGACTGAAGCTTTCTTT.

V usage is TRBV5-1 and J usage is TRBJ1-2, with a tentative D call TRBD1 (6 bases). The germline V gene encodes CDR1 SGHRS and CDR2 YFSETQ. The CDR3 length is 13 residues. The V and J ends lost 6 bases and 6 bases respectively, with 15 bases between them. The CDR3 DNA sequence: TGCGCCAGCACGGCAGGGGCTAGTAATGGCTACACCTTC. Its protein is CASTAGASNGYTF.

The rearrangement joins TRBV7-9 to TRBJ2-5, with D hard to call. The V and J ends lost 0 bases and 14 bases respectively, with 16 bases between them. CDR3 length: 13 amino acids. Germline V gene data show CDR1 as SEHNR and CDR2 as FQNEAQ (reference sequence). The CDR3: CASSLASVGQDYF. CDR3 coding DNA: TGTGCCAGCAGCTTAGCTTCGGTGGGCCAAGATTACTTC.

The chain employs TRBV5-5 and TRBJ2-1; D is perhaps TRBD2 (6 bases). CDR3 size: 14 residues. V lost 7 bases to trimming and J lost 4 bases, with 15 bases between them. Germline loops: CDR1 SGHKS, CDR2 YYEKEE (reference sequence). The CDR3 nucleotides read TGTGCCAGCTCCGGAACTAGCTCGTACAATGAGCAGTTCTTC. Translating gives CASSGTSSYNEQFF.

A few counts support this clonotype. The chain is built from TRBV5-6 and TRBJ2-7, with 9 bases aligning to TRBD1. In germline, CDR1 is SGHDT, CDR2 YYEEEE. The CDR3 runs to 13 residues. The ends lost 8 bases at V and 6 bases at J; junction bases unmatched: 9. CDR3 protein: CASGRDRDGEQYF. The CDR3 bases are TGTGCCAGTGGCAGGGACAGGGATGGCGAGCAGTACTTC.

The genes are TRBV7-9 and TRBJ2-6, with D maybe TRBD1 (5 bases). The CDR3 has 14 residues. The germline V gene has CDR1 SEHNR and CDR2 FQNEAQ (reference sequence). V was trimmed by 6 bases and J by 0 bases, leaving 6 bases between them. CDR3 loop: CASRQASGANVLTF. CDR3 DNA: TGTGCCAGCAGACAGGCCTCTGGGGCCAACGTCCTGACTTTC. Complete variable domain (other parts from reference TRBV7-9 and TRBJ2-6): DTGVSQNPRHKITKRGQNVTFRCDPISEHNRLYWYRQTLGQGPEFLTYFQNEAQLEKSRLLSDRFSAERPKGSFSTLEIQRTEQGDSAMYLCASRQASGANVLTFGAGSRLTVL.

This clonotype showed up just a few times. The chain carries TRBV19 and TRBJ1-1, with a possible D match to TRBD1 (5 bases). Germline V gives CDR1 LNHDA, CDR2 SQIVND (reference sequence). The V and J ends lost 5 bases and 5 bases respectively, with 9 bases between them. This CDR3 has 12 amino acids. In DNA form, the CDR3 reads TGTGCCAGTAGTTCTAGGGGTACTGAAGCTTTCTTT. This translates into CASSSRGTEAFF.

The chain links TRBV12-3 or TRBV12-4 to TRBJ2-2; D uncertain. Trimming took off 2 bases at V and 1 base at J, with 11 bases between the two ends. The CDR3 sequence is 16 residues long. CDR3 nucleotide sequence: TGTGCCAGCAGTTTACGCAATGGGCGGAACACCGGGGAGCTGTTTTTT. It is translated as CASSLRNGRNTGELFF.

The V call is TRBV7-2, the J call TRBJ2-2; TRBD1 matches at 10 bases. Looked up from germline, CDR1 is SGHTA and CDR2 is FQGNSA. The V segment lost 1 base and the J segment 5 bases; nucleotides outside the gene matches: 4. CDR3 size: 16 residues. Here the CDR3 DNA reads TGTGCCAGCAGCTTAGTGCCGGGACAGGGGACCGGGGAGCTGTTTTTT. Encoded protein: CASSLVPGQGTGELFF.

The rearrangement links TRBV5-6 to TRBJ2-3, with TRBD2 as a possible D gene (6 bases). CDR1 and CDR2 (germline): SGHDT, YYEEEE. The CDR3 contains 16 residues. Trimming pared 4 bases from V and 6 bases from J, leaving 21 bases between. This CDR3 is CASSLGLTEAPDTQYF. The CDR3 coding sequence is TGTGCCAGCAGCCTGGGACTCACTGAAGCGCCGGATACGCAGTATTTT.

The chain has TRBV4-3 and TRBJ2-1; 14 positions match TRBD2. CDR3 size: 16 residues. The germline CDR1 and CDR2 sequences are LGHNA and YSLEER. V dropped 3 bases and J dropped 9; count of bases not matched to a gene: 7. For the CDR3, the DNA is TGCGCCAGCAGCCACCGACTAGCGGGGGGGCCCGTTGAGCAGTTCTTC. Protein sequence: CASSHRLAGGPVEQFF.

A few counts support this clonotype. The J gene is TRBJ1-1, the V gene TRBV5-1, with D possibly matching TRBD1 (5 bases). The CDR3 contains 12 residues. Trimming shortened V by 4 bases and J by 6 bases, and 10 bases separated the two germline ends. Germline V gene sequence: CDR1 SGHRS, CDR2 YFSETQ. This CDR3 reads CASSPQGSEAFF. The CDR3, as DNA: TGCGCCAGCAGCCCCCAGGGTTCTGAAGCTTTCTTT.